The source of this TCR beta chain is a study of cytomegalovirus exposure and HLA in healthy donors. The donors were members of the validation cohort comprising approximately 120 subjects, separate from the roughly 670-subject first cohort. Profiled with immunoSEQ multiplex PCR; TCRdb holds only in-frame clones, not every one. Of fewer than 300,000 clones in the sample, over 75% were seen once. The sample consisted of PBMCs. The TCR sequence derives from a woman under 30 in good health and CMV-seronegative.

The CDR3 reads CASSLAFSEQYF. DNA of the CDR3: TGTGCCAGCAGCTTAGCTTTCTCCGAGCAGTACTTC. This chain joins TRBV11-2 and TRBJ2-7; D uncertain. The V gene lost 1 base and the J gene lost 6 bases, with 7 bases spanning the gap. The germline V gene has CDR1 SGHAT and CDR2 FQNNGV. The CDR3 runs to 12 residues.